This passage covers 4 T cell receptor beta chains from one sample sequenced in a study of human T cells and chemical hapten exposure. Time point denoted: patch test 1, 2 weeks after DPC sensitization. Specified treatment: therapeutic diphenylcyclopropenone sensitization with weekly scalp DPC. A single record per CDR3 protein comes from TCRdb applying MiXCR to the RACE reads. Found here are 13,000 to 15,000 distinct CDR3 sequences, about a sixth of them singletons; the top ten hold roughly 6.8%. This specimen was whole blood, taken in connection with sensitization to the hapten diphenylcyclopropenone (DPC). The receptors here all came from a young woman with alopecia areata. Some clones in this sample may be carry-over from other donors' samples.

This clonotype was counted ten times or more. The rearrangement joins TRBV9 to TRBJ1-1; D is undetermined. CDR1 and CDR2 (germline): SGDLS, YYNGEE. This CDR3 region has 13 residues. V was shortened by 2 bases and J by 1 base, with 6 bases between the two germline ends. CDR3 sequence: CASSVSQNTEAFF. DNA of the CDR3: TGTGCCAGCAGCGTGTCGCAGAACACTGAAGCTTTCTTT. Variable domain in full (rest from reference TRBV9 and TRBJ1-1): DSGVTQTPKHLITATGQRVTLRCSPRSGDLSVYWYQQSLDQGLQFLIQYYNGEERAKGNILERFSAQQFPDLHSELNLSSLELGDSALYFCASSVSQNTEAFFGQGTRLTVV.

This clonotype appeared many times. The J gene is TRBJ1-1, the V gene TRBV5-1; D call uncertain. CDR1 SGHRS and CDR2 YFSETQ come from the germline V gene. The CDR3 consists of 14 residues. Between the trimmed V and J ends, which lost 5 bases and 0 bases, there was a span of 11 bases. The CDR3 is CASRDNTLNTEAFF. CDR3 DNA: TGCGCCAGCAGAGACAACACTCTGAACACTGAAGCTTTCTTT.

This clonotype was recorded many times. The rearrangement joins TRBV11-2 to TRBJ2-5; D not resolved. The germline CDR1 and CDR2 sequences are SGHAT and FQNNGV. CDR3 length equals 16 residues. Between the trimmed V and J ends, which lost 0 bases and 3 bases, there was a span of 14 bases. CDR3 protein: CASSLDPPRHEETQYF. The DNA of the CDR3 is TGTGCCAGCAGCTTAGATCCCCCTAGACACGAAGAGACCCAGTACTTC.

This clonotype was found a few times. V and J are TRBV12-5 and TRBJ2-7, with 14 bases identical to TRBD2. CDR3 length: 17 residues. J was trimmed by 2 bases and V by 5 bases; bases with no gene match: 8. Germline CDR1 and CDR2: LGHNT and FRNRAP. In DNA, the CDR3 is TGTGCTAGTGGTCTAGGGACTAGCGGGGGTGCGCCCTACGAGCAGTACGTC. The encoded protein is CASGLGTSGGAPYEQYV.